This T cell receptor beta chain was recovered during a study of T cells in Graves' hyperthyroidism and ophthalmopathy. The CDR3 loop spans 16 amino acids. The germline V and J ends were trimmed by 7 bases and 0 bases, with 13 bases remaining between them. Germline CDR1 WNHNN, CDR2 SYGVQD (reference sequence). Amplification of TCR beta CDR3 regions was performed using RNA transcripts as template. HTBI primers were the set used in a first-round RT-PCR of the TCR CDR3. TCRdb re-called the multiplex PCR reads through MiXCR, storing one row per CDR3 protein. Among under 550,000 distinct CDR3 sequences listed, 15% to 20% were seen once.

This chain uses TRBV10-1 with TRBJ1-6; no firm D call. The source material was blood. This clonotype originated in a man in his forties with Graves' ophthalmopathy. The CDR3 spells CASMPGTSSYNSPLHF. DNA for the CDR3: TGCGCCAGCATGCCGGGAACGAGCTCCTATAATTCACCCCTCCACTTT.